These 28 T cell receptor beta chains share one sample of origin, sequenced in a study of cytomegalovirus exposure and HLA in healthy donors. The PCR used 60 Vbeta and 13 Jbeta primers. Assay used: immunoSEQ multiplex PCR; TCRdb lists only in-frame clones, some missing. The sample yields about 140,000 clones, roughly 80% seen once. Sequencing was performed on PBMCs. The receptors originated from a man aged 30-40 years in good health and CMV-seronegative.

This clone was observed once. The chain couples TRBV13 to TRBJ2-3, with TRBD1 matching 8 bases. Germline lookup yields CDR1 PRHDT and CDR2 FYEKMQ (reference sequence). The CDR3 length is 16 residues. Trimming cost V 2 bases and J 3 bases; bases outside gene matches: 7. The DNA for the CDR3 is TGTGCCAGCAGCTTACGAGGCACAGGGGGTACAGATACGCAGTATTTT. This codes for CASSLRGTGGTDTQYF.

This sequence joins TRBV6-1 and TRBJ2-5, with TRBD2 matching 12 bases. After removal of 6 bases from V and 4 bases from J, the junction contained 3 bases not matched to a gene. CDR1 and CDR2 from the germline V gene are MNHNS and SASEGT. CDR3 length: 14 residues. Written as DNA, the CDR3 is TGTGCCAGCAGCCAGGGACTAGCGGGAGAGACCCAGTACTTC. Its translation is CASSQGLAGETQYF.

The chain uses TRBV15 and TRBJ2-1, with TRBD2 as a possible D gene (5 bases). Trimming took off 0 bases at V and 10 bases at J, with 7 bases between the two ends. The CDR3 has 12 residues. CDR1 LNHNV and CDR2 YYDKDF come from the germline V gene (reference sequence). CDR3 bases: TGTGCCACCAGCAGAGATGGAGGAGAGCAGTTCTTC. Its protein product is CATSRDGGEQFF.

CDR3 nucleotide sequence: TGTGCCAGCCGCGAAAGAGGGCAGGCGAACACTGAAGCTTTCTTT. Amino acid sequence: CASRERGQANTEAFF. This chain connects TRBV2 to TRBJ1-1; no reliable D call. The V end was cut by 8 bases, the J end by 1 base, with 17 bases between. In germline, CDR1 is SNHLY, CDR2 FYNNEI. The CDR3 totals 15 residues.

The CDR3 nucleotides read TGTGCCAGCAGCCAAGGGGCCGAGGAAAAACTGTTTTTT. It specifies CASSQGAEEKLFF. The rearrangement uses TRBV14 and TRBJ1-4, with no clear D. Germline values: CDR1 SGHDN, CDR2 FVKESK. V was cut by 1 base and J by 8 bases, with 8 bases left in between. The CDR3 spans 13 residues. The complete variable domain, with remaining parts taken from reference TRBV14 and TRBJ1-4, reads EAGVTQFPSHSVIEKGQTVTLRCDPISGHDNLYWYRRVMGKEIKFLLHFVKESKQDESGMPNNRFLAERTGGTYSTLKVQPAELEDSGVYFCASSQGAEEKLFFGSGTQLSVL.

The genes are TRBV10-1 and TRBJ1-4; D perhaps matches TRBD1 (5 bases). Per the germline V gene, CDR1 is WNHNN and CDR2 is SYGVQD (reference sequence). CDR3 length equals 13 residues. Trimming shortened V by 4 bases and J by 4 bases, and 7 bases separated the two germline ends. CDR3 sequence: CASSARDNEKLFF. DNA of the CDR3: TGCGCCAGCAGTGCCAGGGATAATGAAAAACTGTTTTTT.

This clone was counted only a few times. This chain connects TRBV5-5 to TRBJ2-5, with 12 bases lining up with TRBD1. In germline, CDR1 is SGHKS, CDR2 YYEKEE (reference sequence). This CDR3 region has 17 residues. Unmatched junction bases numbered 7, after V lost 0 bases and J lost 4 bases. The CDR3 loop reads CASSLGGGQGAGETQYF. The CDR3 DNA reads TGTGCCAGCAGCTTGGGAGGGGGACAGGGGGCTGGAGAGACCCAGTACTTC.

This clone was picked up one time. The gene calls are TRBV29-1 and TRBJ1-2; 7 nucleotides line up with TRBD1. Germline values: CDR1 SQVTM, CDR2 ANQGSEA. This CDR3 comprises 13 residues. Losses at the gene ends were 4 bases for V and 3 bases for J; bases not matched to a gene: 5. CDR3 DNA: TGCAGCGTTGCGCCTGGGACAGACTATGGCTACACCTTC. It codes for CSVAPGTDYGYTF.

This clone came up a few times. This chain joins TRBV7-6 and TRBJ2-5; 8 bases align to TRBD2. The trim removed 1 base at V and 4 bases at J, leaving 8 bases unmatched. Germline loops: CDR1 SGHVS, CDR2 FNYEAQ. The CDR3 totals 16 residues. DNA for the CDR3: TGTGCCAGCAGCTTAGTCGGCGGGGGGAACACAGAGACCCAGTACTTC. This encodes CASSLVGGGNTETQYF.

The table lists this clone with a few counts. CDR3 sequence: CASSSGLAVNTGELFF. CDR3 bases: TGTGCCAGCAGTTCAGGACTAGCGGTGAACACCGGGGAGCTGTTTTTT. The chain combines TRBV27 with TRBJ2-2, with TRBD2 identical over 10 bases. The CDR3 length is 16 residues. The ends lost 4 bases at V and 1 base at J; junction bases unmatched: 3. CDR1 and CDR2 from the germline V gene are MNHEY and SMNVEV (reference sequence).

Turning to this clone: Mismatch with germline at one junction end may stem from a read error. The J gene is TRBJ2-7, the V gene TRBV7-7; the match to TRBD1 covers 8 bases. This CDR3 region has 16 residues. In germline, CDR1 is SSHAT, CDR2 FNYEAQ (reference sequence). Here the CDR3 reads CASSLAHPGDRHEQYF. DNA for the CDR3: TGTGCTAGCAGCTTAGCGCATCCGGGGGACAGGCACGAGCAGTACTTC.

The rearrangement links TRBV5-1 to TRBJ2-3; the match to TRBD1 covers 8 bases. V dropped 9 bases and J dropped 0; count of bases not matched to a gene: 9. In germline, CDR1 is SGHRS, CDR2 YFSETQ. The CDR3 has 15 residues. Written as DNA, the CDR3 is TGCGCCACCACCCGGACAGGGACTAGCACAGATACGCAGTATTTT. Protein sequence: CATTRTGTSTDTQYF.

The count of this clone is one. The genes are TRBV6-5 and TRBJ2-7; TRBD1 might be the D (6 bases). Trimming removed 2 bases from V and 5 bases from J, with 7 bases in between. The CDR3 length is 12 residues. Germline assignment: CDR1 MNHEY and CDR2 SVGAGI. The CDR3 DNA is TGTGCCAGCAGTTACACAGGGAACGAGCAGTACTTC. This translates into CASSYTGNEQYF.

The chain combines TRBV11-3 with TRBJ2-2, with 10 bases that match TRBD1. This CDR3 comprises 16 residues. Germline CDR1 reads SGHNT; CDR2 reads YENEEA. Trimming removed 3 bases from V and 5 bases from J; junction bases left unmatched: 6. The CDR3 is CASSLPGQGRTGELFF. The DNA for the CDR3 is TGTGCCAGCAGCTTGCCGGGACAGGGGAGAACCGGGGAGCTGTTTTTT.

The rearrangement joins TRBV5-5 to TRBJ1-2; D gene uncertain. CDR1 is SGHKS, CDR2 YYEKEE, per germline (reference sequence). This CDR3 spans 14 amino acids. V lost 2 bases and J lost 5, with 13 bases in between. CDR3 amino acids: CASSFNSYEYGYTF. CDR3 nucleotides: TGTGCCAGCAGCTTTAACAGCTATGAGTATGGCTACACCTTC.

The chain combines TRBV30 with TRBJ1-1; the match to TRBD1 covers 7 bases. Germline CDR1 and CDR2: GTSNPN and SVGIG (reference sequence). CDR3 length equals 14 residues. CDR3 nucleotide sequence: TGTGCATCGACCGGGACAGCCGATAACACTGAAGCTTTCTTT. Its translation is CASTGTADNTEAFF.

The chain is built from TRBV5-1 and TRBJ2-7; TRBD2 aligns across 11 bases. V lost 6 bases and J lost 6; bases outside the gene matches: 8. CDR1 and CDR2 from the germline V gene are SGHRS and YFSETQ. This CDR3 spans 14 amino acids. Written as DNA, the CDR3 is TGCGCCAGCACCATGACTAGCGGGAATGGCGAGCAGTACTTC. It yields the protein CASTMTSGNGEQYF.

This chain connects TRBV5-4 to TRBJ2-3; the D gene is possibly TRBD2 (5 bases). Germline CDR1 reads SGHNT; CDR2 reads YYREEE (reference sequence). The CDR3 sequence is 15 residues long. Trimming shortened V by 3 bases and J by 2 bases, and 13 bases separated the two germline ends. The CDR3 protein is CASSSPSSSTDTQYF. CDR3 coding DNA: TGTGCCAGCAGCTCCCCTAGCAGTTCCACAGATACGCAGTATTTT.

This clone was observed a single time. The genes are TRBV19 and TRBJ2-7, with 9 bases matching TRBD1. The CDR3 runs to 15 residues. V lost 3 bases to trimming and J lost 1 base; unmatched junction nucleotides: 4. Germline loops: CDR1 LNHDA, CDR2 SQIVND (reference sequence). Here the CDR3 reads CASSMIGTGSYEQYF. The CDR3 DNA sequence: TGTGCCAGTAGTATGATTGGGACAGGGTCCTACGAGCAGTACTTC.

The rearrangement joins TRBV10-1 to TRBJ2-1; 9 bases match TRBD2. This CDR3 region has 18 residues. The germline V gene encodes CDR1 WNHNN and CDR2 SYGVQD (reference sequence). V was pared by 3 bases and J by 5 bases, with 14 bases of the junction left unmatched. CDR3 protein: CASSDLARGRTSDNEQFF. CDR3 DNA sequence: TGCGCCAGCAGTGACCTCGCACGGGGCAGGACTAGCGACAATGAGCAGTTCTTC.

This clone was recorded only once. The chain uses TRBV20-1 and TRBJ2-3, with 7 bases identical to TRBD2. This CDR3 contains 11 residues. Germline CDR1 is DFQATT and CDR2 is SNEGSKA (reference sequence). The junction had 5 bases not matched to a gene; V was cut back by 6 bases and J by 8 bases. CDR3 sequence: CSASWGGTQYF. The CDR3 DNA is TGCAGTGCATCCTGGGGGGGTACGCAGTATTTT.

A note on this clone: Additional DNA sequences in this sample encode the identical CDR3. This chain joins TRBV6-5 and TRBJ2-7; 9 bases line up with TRBD1. The germline V gene has CDR1 MNHEY and CDR2 SVGAGI. The CDR3 extends over 15 amino acids. J was trimmed by 3 bases and V by 0 bases; bases with no gene match: 3. The DNA of the CDR3 is TGTGCCAGCAGTTACTCGGGACAGGGTAACTACGAGCAGTACTTC. It translates to CASSYSGQGNYEQYF.

The gene calls are TRBV5-1 and TRBJ2-1; 7 positions agree with TRBD2. CDR3 size: 15 residues. Germline V lookup: CDR1 SGHRS, CDR2 YFSETQ. V lost 4 bases and J lost 2; bases outside the gene matches: 6. This CDR3 is CASSGLAAAYNEQFF. DNA for the CDR3: TGCGCCAGCAGCGGGCTAGCGGCCGCCTACAATGAGCAGTTCTTC.

The CDR3 region has the DNA TGTGCCAGCAGCTTAATCGGAGGCCGCGGGGATACGCAGTATTTT. Residues: CASSLIGGRGDTQYF. V is TRBV7-3 and J is TRBJ2-3; possible D gene TRBD2, 5 bases. Germline assignment: CDR1 SGHTA and CDR2 FQGTGA. Deletions cut 1 base from V and 6 bases from J, with 14 bases between. The CDR3 is 15 residues long.

The V call is TRBV9, the J call TRBJ2-5; 10 bases align to TRBD1. The junction had 11 bases not matched to a gene; V was cut back by 4 bases and J by 2 bases. Germline CDR1 is SGDLS and CDR2 is YYNGEE. The CDR3 is 17 amino acids. This CDR3 is CASSPPLGQGHQETQYF. CDR3 nucleotide sequence: TGTGCCAGCAGCCCACCCCTGGGACAGGGGCATCAAGAGACCCAGTACTTC. Together with reference TRBV9 and TRBJ2-5, the CDR3 gives the full variable domain: DSGVTQTPKHLITATGQRVTLRCSPRSGDLSVYWYQQSLDQGLQFLIQYYNGEERAKGNILERFSAQQFPDLHSELNLSSLELGDSALYFCASSPPLGQGHQETQYFGPGTRLLVL.

The gene calls are TRBV30 and TRBJ1-1, with 7 positions matching TRBD1. The CDR3 is 14 amino acids. V was pared by 2 bases and J by 3 bases, with 6 bases of the junction left unmatched. The germline CDR1 and CDR2 sequences are GTSNPN and SVGIG (reference sequence). CDR3 amino acids: CAWSFAGGYTEAFF. The CDR3 DNA sequence: TGTGCCTGGAGTTTTGCAGGGGGGTACACTGAAGCTTTCTTT. Filled out from reference TRBV30 and TRBJ1-1, the complete variable domain reads SQTIHQWPATLVQPVGSPLSLECTVEGTSNPNLYWYRQAAGRGLQLLFYSVGIGQISSEVPQNLSASRPQDRQFILSSKKLLLSDSGFYLCAWSFAGGYTEAFFGQGTRLTVV.

The rearrangement joins TRBV9 to TRBJ2-7; a weak D match, TRBD2 (5 bases). The V gene's germline CDR1 is SGDLS and CDR2 YYNGEE. V dropped 2 bases and J dropped 4 bases, with 13 bases sitting between them. CDR3 size: 14 residues. The CDR3 protein is CASSVSGLAYEQYF. The CDR3 DNA reads as TGTGCCAGCAGCGTGAGCGGATTAGCATACGAGCAGTACTTC. Drawing the rest from reference TRBV9 and TRBJ2-7, the complete variable domain is DSGVTQTPKHLITATGQRVTLRCSPRSGDLSVYWYQQSLDQGLQFLIQYYNGEERAKGNILERFSAQQFPDLHSELNLSSLELGDSALYFCASSVSGLAYEQYFGPGTRLTVT.

The rearrangement links TRBV4-1 to TRBJ2-3; tentative D call: TRBD2 (7 bases). Germline V gene sequence: CDR1 MGHRA, CDR2 YSYEKL. The CDR3 contains 16 residues. The germline V and J ends were trimmed by 0 bases and 6 bases, with 16 bases remaining between them. In DNA form, the CDR3 reads TGCGCCAGCAGCCAAGATTGGGGGCTAGCGGCTGATACGCAGTATTTT. Its translation: CASSQDWGLAADTQYF.